These T cell receptor beta chains were read from a single sample in a study of T cell repertoires in cytomegalovirus infection. Their target antigens are unknown. Via MiXCR, TCRdb re-called the reads, giving one row per CDR3 protein. The sample lists 650,000 to 900,000 distinct CDR3 sequences, approximately 29% occurring once. Here the sequenced sample was cultured CD8+ T cells from PBMCs, taken from culture after CMV antigen stimulation. These receptor sequences come from a human donor in good health (CMV status not recorded). Some clones in this sample may be carry-over from other donors' samples. CDR3s include the opening cysteine and the closing phenylalanine or tryptophan. Each record gives: D gene, clone size, J gene, V gene, CDR3 protein, CDR3 DNA. D genes are given only for firm matches. For some rows the clone size is stated as once, few or many, or as a class when expanded; others skip it.

NA,few,TRBJ1-2,TRBV20-1,CSARKGGMDGYTF,TGCAGTGCTAGAAAGGGGGGAATGGATGGCTACACCTTC
NA,few,TRBJ1-1,TRBV3-1,CASSPELLMNTEAFF,TGTGCCAGCAGCCCGGAACTGCTAATGAACACTGAAGCTTTCTTT
TRBD1,many,TRBJ2-7,TRBV7-8,CASSIAGQGAGYEQYF,TGTGCCAGCAGCATTGCGGGTCAGGGGGCTGGTTACGAGCAGTACTTC
NA,NA,TRBJ2-4,TRBV6-2/TRBV6-3,CASSYSAEGIQYF,TGTGCCAGCAGTTACTCGGCTGAGGGCATTCAGTACTTC
TRBD1,few,TRBJ2-7,TRBV2,CATLSGQGPREQYF,TGTGCCACCCTTTCGGGACAGGGTCCTCGCGAGCAGTACTTC
TRBD1,many,TRBJ1-2,TRBV3-1,CASSRDRTYGYTF,TGTGCCAGCAGCCGGGACAGAACATATGGCTACACCTTC
TRBD1,NA,TRBJ1-5,TRBV19,CASRQGANQPQHF,TGTGCCAGTAGGCAGGGGGCCAATCAGCCCCAGCATTTT
NA,many,TRBJ2-4,TRBV6-1,CASSTWEKGENIQYF,TGTGCCAGCAGTACCTGGGAGAAAGGGGAAAACATTCAGTACTTC
NA,NA,TRBJ2-7,TRBV7-2,CASLGSNEQYF,TGTGCCAGCTTGGGGTCCAACGAGCAGTACTTC
TRBD1,NA,TRBJ1-5,TRBV12-5,CASGTGTVSNQPQHF,TGTGCTAGTGGAACCGGGACAGTTAGCAATCAGCCCCAGCATTTT
TRBD1,NA,TRBJ1-3,TRBV7-2,CASSFRFGDRGANTIYF,TGTGCCAGCAGCTTCCGTTTTGGGGACAGGGGAGCAAACACCATATATTTT
NA,NA,TRBJ1-4,TRBV18,CASSPRNRETNEKLFF,TGTGCCAGCTCACCACGTAACAGGGAAACTAATGAAAAACTGTTTTTT